This TCR beta chain is from a study of blood T cells in healthy people across ages. General study findings and limits: Unsorted PBMCs ruled out conclusive naive versus antigen-experienced comparison.

Investigators took 9.5 to 10 milliliters of peripheral blood from every donor. The CDR3 is 16 amino acids. CDR1 is SGHAT, CDR2 FQDESV, per germline (reference sequence). The V gene lost 3 bases and the J gene lost 5 bases, with 19 bases spanning the gap. Together with a sample-barcoded 5' primer, a J-beta primer mix was included in a second PCR lasting roughly 6 to 12 cycles. TCRdb independently ran MiXCR on the 5' RACE reads; one entry per CDR3 protein. The sample lists about 680,000 distinct CDR3 sequences, approximately 50% occurring once. This clonotype was seen many times. Its antigen remains unidentified.

The chain has TRBV11-1 and TRBJ2-5; tentatively, D is TRBD1 (7 bases). This clonotype was sampled from a woman aged 60-75 years in good health. Specimen: blood. CDR3 nucleotides: TGTGCCAGCAGCTTCCGGACAGGAGGGAGTAAGGAGACCCAGTACTTC. Its translation is CASSFRTGGSKETQYF.